Detailed here is one T cell receptor beta chain. Authors' methods: Nucleated cell number was recorded as an estimate derived from reference gene primer amplification. Data came from immunoSEQ multiplex PCR; TCRdb stores just in-frame clones and leaves some out. V, J and clone size derive from that table, while D and trimming were established from the DNA sequence. The sample has 200,000 to 300,000 clones, around four fifths seen once; the top ten hold 4.2%. This specimen comes from a study of blood T cell repertoires in COVID-19. Study-level information: The United States, Italy and Spain were the sources of the acute and convalescent COVID-19 samples. Sources were T cells, B-cell-depleted T cells, or PBMCs; the material itself was cDNA or gDNA.

The sequencing sample was made of peripheral blood. The source of this sequence is a man between 60 and 75 years old with acute or convalescent COVID-19.

The CDR3 reads CETLRGTGQGASCDQPQHF. The CDR3 coding sequence is TGTGAAACGCTGAGAGGGACGGGACAGGGGGCGTCTTGCGATCAGCCCCAGCATTTT. The chain combines TRBV21-1 with TRBJ1-5; the tabulated D call, TRBD1, remains unverified against the DNA. TRBV21-1 is described as a pseudogene. The length of the CDR3 is 19 residues.